The next 32 T cell receptor beta chains were all read from a single sample in a study of human T cells and chemical hapten exposure. Described time point: patch test 1, 2 weeks after DPC sensitization. Indicated treatment: therapeutic diphenylcyclopropenone sensitization with weekly scalp DPC. MiXCR, applied by TCRdb to the RACE reads, yields one record per CDR3 protein. The sample yields tens of thousands of distinct CDR3 sequences, 10% seen once. The source was whole blood, collected in connection with sensitization to the hapten diphenylcyclopropenone (DPC). These receptor sequences come from a man aged 35 to 55 with alopecia areata. Some clones in this sample may be carry-over from other donors' samples.

The rearrangement links TRBV4-2 to TRBJ2-3; D call uncertain. CDR1 is LGHNA and CDR2 is YNFKEQ in the germline V gene. There are 13 residues in the CDR3. The CDR3 loop is CERRKGKADTQYF. As DNA, the CDR3 is TGTGAAAGAAGAAAAGGGAAAGCAGATACGCAGTATTTT.

The chain couples TRBV3-1 to TRBJ1-6; D is uncertain. Germline V gene lookup returns CDR1 LGHDT and CDR2 YNNKEL (reference sequence). V lost 4 bases and J 0 bases, leaving 7 bases between the germline ends. This CDR3 is built from 15 residues. CDR3 amino acids: CASSPSLSYNSPLHF. The DNA for the CDR3 is TGTGCCAGCAGCCCCTCCCTCTCCTATAATTCACCCCTCCACTTT. Full variable domain (remainder filled in from reference TRBV3-1 and TRBJ1-6): DTAVSQTPKYLVTQMGNDKSIKCEQNLGHDTMYWYKQDSKKFLKIMFSYNNKELIINETVPNRFSPKSPDKAHLNLHINSLELGDSAVYFCASSPSLSYNSPLHFGNGTRLTVT.

This clonotype was seen more than once but under ten times. The V gene is TRBV27, the J gene TRBJ1-3, with unresolved D. There are 13 residues in the CDR3. The germline V gene encodes CDR1 MNHEY and CDR2 SMNVEV (reference sequence). V lost 3 bases and J lost 2, with 5 bases in between. The chain's CDR3 is CASSFSPGNTIYF. DNA for the CDR3: TGTGCCAGCAGTTTTTCGCCTGGAAACACCATATATTTT.

There are a few counts of this clonotype. The J gene is TRBJ2-7, the V gene TRBV11-2, with 7 bases that match TRBD1. Germline V lookup: CDR1 SGHAT, CDR2 FQNNGV. Trimming at V came to 3 bases and at J to 6 bases, leaving 8 bases not matched to a gene. The CDR3 totals 14 residues. In DNA form, the CDR3 reads TGTGCCAGCAGCTTTCCGACAGGGCGACCCGAGCAGTACTTC. The encoded protein is CASSFPTGRPEQYF. Based on the CDR3 plus reference TRBV11-2 and TRBJ2-7, the full variable domain is EAGVAQSPRYKIIEKRQSVAFWCNPISGHATLYWYQQILGQGPKLLIQFQNNGVVDDSQLPKDRFSAERLKGVDSTLKIQPAKLEDSAVYLCASSFPTGRPEQYFGPGTRLTVT.

This CDR3 is CASSPPTDNYGYTF. In DNA form, the CDR3 reads TGTGCCAGCTCACCACCGACAGATAACTATGGCTACACCTTC. The chain links TRBV18 to TRBJ1-2; possible D gene TRBD1, 5 bases. Germline V gives CDR1 KGHSH, CDR2 LQKENI. The germline V and J ends were trimmed by 0 bases and 1 base, with 6 bases remaining between them. The CDR3 sequence is 14 residues long.

This clonotype was picked up a small number of times. The chain combines TRBV29-1 with TRBJ2-3; D may be TRBD2 (5 bases). CDR3 length: 14 amino acids. Germline V lookup: CDR1 SQVTM, CDR2 ANQGSEA. The V end was cut by 5 bases, the J end by 6 bases, with 18 bases between. The CDR3 DNA is TGCAGCGTTCGGGGTTCGACAACGACCGATACGCAGTATTTT. This gives the protein CSVRGSTTTDTQYF.

As concerns this clonotype: Given a much more abundant clone one base away, this may be a read error. The conserved closing phenylalanine or tryptophan is absent in this CDR3, likely reflecting a read error. This chain joins TRBV7-2 and TRBJ1-2; 8 bases line up with TRBD1. This CDR3 spans 15 amino acids. Germline trimming cut 6 bases from V and 2 bases from J; bases unmatched to any gene: 8. Germline V lookup: CDR1 SGHTA, CDR2 FQGNSA. CDR3 sequence: CASRPNRQGNYGYTS. Here the CDR3 DNA reads TGTGCCAGCAGGCCCAACCGACAGGGGAACTATGGCTACACCTCC.

This clonotype was recorded only once. The chain carries TRBV11-3 and TRBJ2-7; D is perhaps TRBD2 (7 bases). V lost 2 bases and J lost 3, with 11 bases in between. Per the germline V gene, CDR1 is SGHNT and CDR2 is YENEEA. The length of the CDR3 is 14 residues. This chain's CDR3 is CASSLSGGNYEQYV. DNA of the CDR3: TGTGCCAGCAGCTTATCGGGGGGCAACTACGAGCAGTACGTC.

This clonotype has ten or more counts. The chain is built from TRBV29-1 and TRBJ1-2, with D possibly being TRBD1 (5 bases). V was trimmed by 0 bases and J by 4 bases, leaving 15 bases between them. The CDR3 contains 15 residues. Looked up from germline, CDR1 is SQVTM and CDR2 is ANQGSEA. For the CDR3, the DNA is TGCAGCGTTGAAGATACGGCAGGGCCATCCTATGGCTACACCTTC. This encodes CSVEDTAGPSYGYTF. Complete variable domain (other parts from reference TRBV29-1 and TRBJ1-2): SAVISQKPSRDICQRGTSLTIQCQVDSQVTMMFWYRQQPGQSLTLIATANQGSEATYESGFVIDKFPISRPNLTFSTLTVSNMSPEDSSIYLCSVEDTAGPSYGYTFGSGTRLTVV.

This chain uses TRBV20-1 with TRBJ2-5; 10 nucleotides line up with TRBD2. V lost 4 bases and J lost 2; bases outside the gene matches: 4. The length of the CDR3 is 14 residues. The germline CDR1 and CDR2 sequences are DFQATT and SNEGSKA (reference sequence). CDR3 residues: CSATGTSVQETQYF. The CDR3 DNA is TGCAGTGCTACCGGGACTAGCGTTCAAGAGACCCAGTACTTC.

This clonotype was seen a few times. The V gene is TRBV18, the J gene TRBJ2-7; the D is unclear. This CDR3 contains 13 residues. Between the trimmed V and J ends, which lost 3 bases and 5 bases, there was a span of 11 bases. CDR1 KGHSH and CDR2 LQKENI come from the germline V gene. CDR3 coding DNA: TGTGCCAGCTCACCCGACCTCAGCCACGAGCAGTACGTC. The encoded protein is CASSPDLSHEQYV.

This clonotype was found a few times. V usage is TRBV20-1 and J usage is TRBJ2-5, with TRBD2 as a possible D gene (6 bases). The CDR3 consists of 14 residues. V was pared by 6 bases and J by 0 bases, with 14 bases between. The germline gives CDR1 DFQATT, CDR2 SNEGSKA (reference sequence). The CDR3 bases are TGCAGTGCCGTAGATGGGAGGTACCAAGAGACCCAGTACTTC. It is translated as CSAVDGRYQETQYF.

This clonotype was recorded many times. The chain links TRBV6-6 to TRBJ2-7; TRBD1 matches 8 bases. CDR1 and CDR2 (germline): MNHNY, SVGAGI (reference sequence). The CDR3 totals 13 residues. J was trimmed by 12 bases and V by 8 bases; bases with no gene match: 15. This CDR3 reads CASAPGQGISMYV. The CDR3 region has the DNA TGTGCCAGCGCCCCCGGACAGGGTATCTCGATGTACGTC.

This clonotype has a handful of counts. The chain recombines TRBV5-1 with TRBJ2-1; D uncertain. The CDR3 consists of 12 residues. Germline loops: CDR1 SGHRS, CDR2 YFSETQ. Trimming removed 2 bases from V and 8 bases from J, with 8 bases in between. The CDR3 region has the DNA TGCGCCAGCAGCTTACTTTCCGATGAGCAGTTCTTC. Translated, it gives CASSLLSDEQFF.

This clonotype showed up just a few times. This rearrangement joins TRBV29-1 to TRBJ1-2; TRBD1 matches at 8 bases. The CDR3 consists of 12 residues. The germline V gene encodes CDR1 SQVTM and CDR2 ANQGSEA. V gave up 6 bases and J gave up 7 bases; unmatched junction bases: 7. CDR3 loop: CSVGQGRGGYTF. In DNA form, the CDR3 reads TGCAGCGTCGGACAGGGAAGGGGTGGCTACACCTTC.

This chain joins TRBV7-6 and TRBJ2-1, with 12 bases fitting TRBD2. CDR3 length: 16 amino acids. The germline CDR1 and CDR2 sequences are SGHVS and FNYEAQ. V gave up 4 bases and J gave up 6 bases; unmatched junction bases: 7. The CDR3 here is CASSSLAGGPSNEQFF. CDR3 nucleotide sequence: TGTGCCAGCAGCTCCCTAGCGGGAGGGCCGAGCAATGAGCAGTTCTTC.

CDR3 protein: CASSFGLAGAHEQFF. Here the CDR3 DNA reads TGTGCCAGCAGCTTCGGACTAGCGGGAGCCCACGAGCAGTTCTTC. The rearrangement links TRBV7-9 to TRBJ2-1; 13 bases agree with TRBD2. CDR3 length: 15 residues. Germline lookup yields CDR1 SEHNR and CDR2 FQNEAQ (reference sequence). The V gene end was trimmed by 3 bases and the J gene end by 10 bases; junction bases not matched to a gene: 6.

This clonotype was counted between two and nine times. The V call is TRBV7-9, the J call TRBJ2-5; D is undetermined. V lost 1 base to trimming and J lost 2 bases, with 11 bases between them. The CDR3 is made up of 15 amino acids. In germline, CDR1 is SEHNR, CDR2 FQNEAQ (reference sequence). CDR3 sequence (DNA): TGTGCCAGCAGCTTAGTAGTCAGGACGCAAGAGACCCAGTACTTC. The encoded protein is CASSLVVRTQETQYF.

The chain couples TRBV6-6 to TRBJ2-7; maybe TRBD1 (5 bases). This CDR3 spans 13 amino acids. Germline V gene lookup returns CDR1 MNHNY and CDR2 SVGAGI (reference sequence). V gave up 5 bases and J gave up 3 bases, with 11 bases separating them. The CDR3 loop reads CASSHTDSYEQYV. The CDR3 bases are TGTGCCAGCAGTCACACCGACAGCTACGAGCAGTACGTC.

The rearrangement uses TRBV10-3 and TRBJ2-3; no reliable D call. The CDR3 spans 12 residues. The V gene's germline CDR1 is ENHRY and CDR2 SYGVKD. The V and J ends lost 4 bases and 2 bases respectively, with 4 bases between them. CDR3 sequence reads: CAISVDTDTQYF. CDR3 in DNA: TGTGCCATCAGTGTGGACACAGATACGCAGTATTTT.

The CDR3 sequence is CASSLAGGDTEAFF. The CDR3 DNA is TGTGCCAGCTCACTAGCAGGGGGGGACACTGAAGCTTTCTTT. V is TRBV18 and J is TRBJ1-1; 7 bases agree with TRBD1. Losses at the gene ends were 4 bases for V and 3 bases for J; bases not matched to a gene: 5. The germline CDR1 and CDR2 sequences are KGHSH and LQKENI. This CDR3 has 14 residues.

This clonotype was counted ten times or more. The gene calls are TRBV6-2 or TRBV6-3 and TRBJ2-1; the match to TRBD2 covers 13 bases. The germline CDR1 and CDR2 sequences are MNHEY and SVGEGT. The ends lost 0 bases at V and 4 bases at J; junction bases unmatched: 3. This CDR3 comprises 17 residues. The CDR3 sequence is CASSYSGLAGVYNEQFF. The CDR3 region has the DNA TGTGCCAGCAGTTACTCCGGACTAGCGGGAGTTTACAATGAGCAGTTCTTC.

This clonotype has more than one count but fewer than ten. The rearrangement links TRBV5-4 to TRBJ2-1, with 8 bases that match TRBD2. Germline values: CDR1 SGHNT, CDR2 YYREEE (reference sequence). This CDR3 spans 14 amino acids. The V and J ends lost 9 bases and 5 bases, in that order; junction bases with no gene match: 10. CDR3 sequence reads: CATQGSGRHNEQFF. The CDR3 DNA reads TGTGCCACCCAGGGCAGCGGGAGACACAATGAGCAGTTCTTC.

This clonotype was picked up many times. The chain recombines TRBV3-1 with TRBJ1-2; D is unresolved. V was cut by 2 bases and J by 8 bases, with 9 bases left in between. Germline values: CDR1 LGHDT, CDR2 YNNKEL (reference sequence). This CDR3 is 12 amino acids long. The CDR3 here is CASSQQRVGYTF. The CDR3 coding sequence is TGTGCCAGCAGCCAACAGCGGGTGGGCTACACCTTC.

About this clonotype: This may arise from a read error, as a much more abundant clone is one base away. The gene calls are TRBV27 and TRBJ2-3; D perhaps matches TRBD2 (5 bases). The CDR3 has 15 residues. Germline loops: CDR1 MNHEY, CDR2 SMNVEV (reference sequence). The CDR3 protein is CASSLEGLGTDMQYF. DNA of the CDR3: TGTGCCAGCAGTTTAGAGGGCCTAGGCACAGATATGCAGTATTTT.

The V gene is TRBV5-5, the J gene TRBJ2-3; 11 bases map to TRBD2. The trim removed 0 bases at V and 7 bases at J, leaving 16 bases unmatched. Germline CDR1 SGHKS, CDR2 YYEKEE (reference sequence). This CDR3 has 19 amino acids. Here the CDR3 DNA reads TGTGCCAGCAGCTTGGCCGTAAATAGCGGGAGGGCCGTGGGCCATACGCAGTATTTT. As protein: CASSLAVNSGRAVGHTQYF.

This clonotype was seen repeatedly, ten times or more. The chain links TRBV28 to TRBJ1-4; D uncertain. The length of the CDR3 is 11 residues. Germline CDR1 and CDR2: MDHEN and SYDVKM. With 9 bases removed from V and 15 bases from J, the gap between germline ends came to 17 bases. The CDR3 sequence is CASLRGEKVFF. CDR3 DNA: TGTGCCAGTTTACGTGGAGAAAAGGTGTTTTTT.

This clonotype was recorded at least ten times. The chain uses TRBV3-1 and TRBJ2-1; 14 bases fit TRBD2. In germline, CDR1 is LGHDT, CDR2 YNNKEL (reference sequence). This CDR3 region has 16 residues. V lost 1 base and J lost 9; bases outside the gene matches: 5. Here the CDR3 reads CASSQAGTSGRGEQFF. In DNA form, the CDR3 reads TGTGCCAGCAGCCAAGCCGGGACTAGCGGGAGAGGTGAGCAGTTCTTC.

This clonotype was seen repeatedly, ten times or more. CDR3: CASSEWRRGAQPQHF. The CDR3 coding sequence is TGTGCCAGCAGTGAATGGCGCAGGGGGGCTCAGCCCCAGCATTTT. The chain carries TRBV6-1 and TRBJ1-5; TRBD1 aligns across 7 bases. The CDR3 spans 15 residues. CDR1 is MNHNS and CDR2 is SASEGT in the germline V gene. V was clipped by 2 bases and J by 6 bases; unmatched bases: 7.

A few counts support this clonotype. The V call is TRBV20-1, the J call TRBJ1-6; no firm D call. Looked up from germline, CDR1 is DFQATT and CDR2 is SNEGSKA (reference sequence). CDR3 length: 16 amino acids. V shed 0 bases and J shed 8 bases, with 17 bases lying between them. The CDR3 here is CSARDLPGIVHSPLHF. DNA of the CDR3: TGCAGTGCTAGAGATTTGCCGGGGATTGTGCATTCACCCCTCCACTTT.

The chain couples TRBV7-2 to TRBJ2-2, with TRBD2 matching 9 bases. CDR3 size: 15 residues. With V trimmed by 6 bases and J by 1 base, 3 bases remained unmatched. CDR1 and CDR2 (germline): SGHTA, FQGNSA. CDR3 DNA: TGTGCCAGCAGGATTAGCGGGGGGAACACCGGGGAGCTGTTTTTT. Protein product: CASRISGGNTGELFF.

This clonotype was seen only a few times. V is TRBV27 and J is TRBJ2-3, with 11 bases aligning to TRBD1. J gave up 6 bases and V 5 bases, and 7 bases lay outside the gene matches. The CDR3 spans 15 residues. Germline CDR1 reads MNHEY; CDR2 reads SMNVEV (reference sequence). CDR3 residues: CASSPTRDRGDTQYF. The CDR3 DNA follows: TGTGCCAGCAGTCCTACTCGGGACAGGGGGGATACGCAGTATTTT.